This T cell receptor beta chain originates from a study of blood T cells in healthy people across ages. Study-level results: Naive and antigen-experienced cells were not separated, limiting conclusive comparison. Long-lived and aged donors differed, with more naive CD4+ cells and higher diversity in the long-lived.

Primers used in a second PCR of about 7 to 12 cycles were a sample-barcoded 5' primer and a J-beta primer mix. A template-switch adaptor with 12 random nucleotides tagged each cDNA molecule. TCRdb fed the 5' RACE reads into MiXCR, producing one record per CDR3 protein. The sample contains under 2,000,000 distinct CDR3 sequences, just under 50% of which appear only once. Germline loops: CDR1 SGHTA, CDR2 FQGNSA. This CDR3 region has 14 residues. V was pared by 5 bases and J by 5 bases, with 15 bases between. Donors were systemically healthy Caucasian individuals from Russia aged roughly 6 to 100 years. This clonotype was recorded a few times. Its specificity is unknown.

The source is a woman aged 35 to 49 in good health. Sequenced material: blood. This sequence joins TRBV7-2 and TRBJ2-5; D might be TRBD1 (6 bases). The CDR3 sequence is CASSTYRVGETQYF. CDR3 bases: TGTGCCAGCAGCACCTACAGGGTTGGGGAGACCCAGTACTTC.